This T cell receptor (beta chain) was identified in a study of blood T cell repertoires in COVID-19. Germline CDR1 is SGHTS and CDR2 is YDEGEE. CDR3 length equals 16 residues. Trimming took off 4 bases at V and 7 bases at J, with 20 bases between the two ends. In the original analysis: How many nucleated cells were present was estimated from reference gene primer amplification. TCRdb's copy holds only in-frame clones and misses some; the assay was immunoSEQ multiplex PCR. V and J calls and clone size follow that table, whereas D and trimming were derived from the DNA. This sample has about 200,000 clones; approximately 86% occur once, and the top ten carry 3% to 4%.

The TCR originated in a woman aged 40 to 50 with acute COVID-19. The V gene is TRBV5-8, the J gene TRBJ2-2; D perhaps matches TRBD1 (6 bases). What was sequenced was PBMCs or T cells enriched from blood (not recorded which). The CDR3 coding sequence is TGTGCCAGCAGCAGGTCCGGGACATCGGTCAGCGGGGAGCTGTTTTTT. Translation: CASSRSGTSVSGELFF.